Below, 28 T cell receptor beta chains from the same sample are listed, as sequenced in a study of shared clonotypes between healthy human individuals. Naive-designated CD8 cells lacked CD45RO, were positively enriched for CCR7, and omitted terminally differentiated effector memory CD45RA+ cells. Profiled with immunoSEQ multiplex PCR; TCRdb holds only in-frame clones, not every one. The sample gives 600,000 or so clones, nearly 98% of which show up once; 0.3% is in the top ten. The sequencing input was naive CD8+ T cells sorted from blood. The receptors come from a man between 25 and 39 years old in good health.

This chain links TRBV5-6 with TRBJ1-1, with a weak D call TRBD1 (6 bases). Trimming stripped 0 bases from V and 8 bases from J, with 8 bases between. This CDR3 contains 12 residues. Germline loops: CDR1 SGHDT, CDR2 YYEEEE. Written as DNA, the CDR3 is TGTGCCAGCAGCTTGGTTCAGGGGGAAGCTTTCTTT. Translation gives CASSLVQGEAFF.

This clone has just one count. Different DNA sequences within this sample yield the same CDR3. The gene calls are TRBV27 and TRBJ2-7; 11 bases line up with TRBD1. CDR1 and CDR2 from the germline V gene are MNHEY and SMNVEV (reference sequence). The CDR3 runs 14 residues. Trimming removed 2 bases from V and 5 bases from J; junction bases left unmatched: 2. CDR3: CASSLGQGAHEQYF. DNA of the CDR3: TGTGCCAGCAGTTTAGGACAGGGGGCCCACGAGCAGTACTTC.

This rearrangement joins TRBV14 to TRBJ2-2; D uncertain. This CDR3 has 18 residues. Trimming took off 1 base at V and 0 bases at J, with 15 bases between the two ends. Per the germline V gene, CDR1 is SGHDN and CDR2 is FVKESK. The CDR3 reads CASSQVGWASSNTGELFF. The CDR3 DNA follows: TGTGCCAGCAGCCAAGTTGGGTGGGCCAGCTCGAACACCGGGGAGCTGTTTTTT.

The genes are TRBV20-1 and TRBJ2-1; the D is unclear. The V end was cut by 2 bases, the J end by 10 bases, with 6 bases between. The CDR3 spans 10 residues. Germline values: CDR1 DFQATT, CDR2 SNEGSKA (reference sequence). Here the CDR3 reads CSARSREQFF. The CDR3 DNA reads as TGCAGTGCTAGATCTCGGGAGCAGTTCTTC.

This rearrangement joins TRBV27 to TRBJ1-5, with a tentative D call TRBD1 (5 bases). This CDR3 comprises 15 residues. Germline CDR1 MNHEY, CDR2 SMNVEV (reference sequence). With 6 bases removed from V and 3 bases from J, the gap between germline ends came to 15 bases. The CDR3 here is CASRAAMGDNQPQHF. The CDR3 DNA follows: TGTGCCAGCAGGGCGGCTATGGGGGACAATCAGCCCCAGCATTTT.

The chain has TRBV27 and TRBJ1-1; a possible D gene is TRBD1 (6 bases). V lost 5 bases to trimming and J lost 0 bases, with 16 bases between them. The CDR3 extends over 16 amino acids. The germline CDR1 and CDR2 sequences are MNHEY and SMNVEV (reference sequence). The CDR3 coding sequence is TGTGCCAGCAGTCTCCACCTACAGGGCCTGAACACTGAAGCTTTCTTT. Amino acids: CASSLHLQGLNTEAFF.

This clone was found once. This chain links TRBV27 with TRBJ2-3; either TRBD1 or TRBD2 may fit D (5 bases each). V lost 6 bases and J lost 0, with 16 bases in between. CDR3 size: 16 residues. CDR1 and CDR2 from the germline V gene are MNHEY and SMNVEV (reference sequence). DNA for the CDR3: TGTGCCAGCAGCCTCCATTGGGACGGAAGCACAGATACGCAGTATTTT. The encoded protein is CASSLHWDGSTDTQYF.

The chain combines TRBV11-3 with TRBJ2-7; D not certain. The V and J ends lost 3 bases and 3 bases respectively, with 9 bases between them. The CDR3 spans 13 residues. Germline lookup yields CDR1 SGHNT and CDR2 YENEEA. The CDR3 nucleotides read TGTGCCAGCAGCTTCTCCACCAACTACGAGCAGTACTTC. It is translated as CASSFSTNYEQYF.

The V and J genes are TRBV19 and TRBJ2-7; no definite D call. This CDR3 is built from 13 residues. Looked up from germline, CDR1 is LNHDA and CDR2 is SQIVND (reference sequence). Trimming stripped 3 bases from V and 3 bases from J, with 9 bases between. The CDR3 bases are TGTGCCAGTAGTATTCAGATCCACTACGAGCAGTACTTC. Protein: CASSIQIHYEQYF. The variable domain in full, with the rest retrieved from reference TRBV19 and TRBJ2-7, is DGGITQSPKYLFRKEGQNVTLSCEQNLNHDAMYWYRQDPGQGLRLIYYSQIVNDFQKGDIAEGYSVSREKKESFPLTVTSAQKNPTAFYLCASSIQIHYEQYFGPGTRLTVT.

This sequence joins TRBV29-1 and TRBJ2-4; 9 nucleotides match TRBD2. With 3 bases clipped from V and 2 bases from J, the junction kept 5 bases outside the gene matches. Germline loops: CDR1 SQVTM, CDR2 ANQGSEA. CDR3 size: 15 residues. CDR3 sequence reads: CSVEVSGSTKNIQYF. The DNA of the CDR3 is TGCAGCGTTGAGGTTAGCGGGAGTACCAAAAACATTCAGTACTTC. Full variable domain (outside the CDR3, taken from reference TRBV29-1 and TRBJ2-4): SAVISQKPSRDICQRGTSLTIQCQVDSQVTMMFWYRQQPGQSLTLIATANQGSEATYESGFVIDKFPISRPNLTFSTLTVSNMSPEDSSIYLCSVEVSGSTKNIQYFGAGTRLSVL.

This chain links TRBV30 with TRBJ2-5, with 8 positions matching TRBD2. Germline CDR1 and CDR2: GTSNPN and SVGIG (reference sequence). Trimming removed 1 base from V and 7 bases from J; junction bases left unmatched: 5. This CDR3 contains 13 residues. The CDR3: CAWSEERESTQYF. CDR3 coding DNA: TGTGCCTGGAGTGAGGAGCGGGAGTCGACCCAGTACTTC.

This clone was observed a handful of times. The J gene is TRBJ1-5, the V gene TRBV7-8, with TRBD1 matching 7 bases. This CDR3 has 16 residues. Germline V gene sequence: CDR1 SGHVS, CDR2 FQNEAQ. V shed 4 bases and J 3 bases; nucleotides not matched to a gene: 9. CDR3 sequence reads: CASSSGQDALNQPQHF. As DNA, the CDR3 is TGTGCCAGCAGCTCCGGACAGGACGCACTCAATCAGCCCCAGCATTTT.

Details on this clone: This CDR3 is also generated by other DNA sequences in the sample. The genes are TRBV7-8 and TRBJ2-7, with D maybe TRBD1 (5 bases). The germline V and J ends were trimmed by 5 bases and 2 bases, with 10 bases remaining between them. Germline values: CDR1 SGHVS, CDR2 FQNEAQ. This CDR3 has 13 residues. Written as DNA, the CDR3 is TGTGCCAGCAGCCTGGGCAGGGCCTACGAGCAGTACTTC. It encodes CASSLGRAYEQYF.

CDR3 protein: CAWSGGDYNEQFF. As DNA, the CDR3 is TGTGCCTGGAGTGGCGGGGACTACAATGAGCAGTTCTTC. The chain joins TRBV30 to TRBJ2-1, with D perhaps TRBD2 (6 bases). Per germline, CDR1 GTSNPN and CDR2 SVGIG (reference sequence). The CDR3 sequence is 13 residues long. The V end lost 1 base, the J end lost 3 bases, and 7 bases lay between the germline ends.

The chain joins TRBV27 to TRBJ2-7; 7 positions match TRBD2. This CDR3 spans 13 amino acids. Trimming at V came to 8 bases and at J to 1 base, leaving 5 bases not matched to a gene. In germline, CDR1 is MNHEY, CDR2 SMNVEV (reference sequence). This CDR3 reads CASRIAGSYEQYF. CDR3 bases: TGTGCCAGCCGAATAGCGGGTTCCTACGAGCAGTACTTC.

V is TRBV10-1 and J is TRBJ2-1; 7 nucleotides match TRBD1. The length of the CDR3 is 14 residues. Germline CDR1 is WNHNN and CDR2 is SYGVQD (reference sequence). V shed 2 bases, J shed 5 bases, and the junction held 3 bases outside the gene matches. Written as DNA, the CDR3 is TGCGCCAGCAGTGAGCTCGACAGGGACAATGAGCAGTTCTTC. Translation gives CASSELDRDNEQFF.

The chain is built from TRBV5-5 and TRBJ2-7; TRBD2 might be the D (6 bases). V was shortened by 0 bases and J by 1 base, with 17 bases between the two germline ends. Germline-derived CDR1 and CDR2 are SGHKS and YYEKEE (reference sequence). The CDR3 has 17 amino acids. The CDR3 DNA sequence: TGTGCCAGCAGCTTGGAGGGGAAGGGTAGCGGATCCTACGAGCAGTACTTC. It codes for CASSLEGKGSGSYEQYF.

V usage is TRBV10-3 and J usage is TRBJ2-7; 12 nucleotides line up with TRBD2. V lost 6 bases and J lost 1; bases outside the gene matches: 1. The CDR3 is 14 residues long. CDR1 and CDR2 from the germline V gene are ENHRY and SYGVKD. CDR3: CAIRGTSGSYEQYF. Here the CDR3 DNA reads TGTGCCATCAGGGGGACTAGCGGGTCCTACGAGCAGTACTTC.

The sample holds one count of this clone. This chain joins TRBV27 and TRBJ2-7; the match to TRBD1 covers 7 bases. There are 15 residues in the CDR3. J was trimmed by 3 bases and V by 6 bases; bases with no gene match: 11. Germline V gene data show CDR1 as MNHEY and CDR2 as SMNVEV (reference sequence). The CDR3 reads CASSDTGTAFYEQYF. Here the CDR3 DNA reads TGTGCCAGCAGCGACACCGGGACAGCCTTCTACGAGCAGTACTTC.

The chain has TRBV5-1 and TRBJ2-5; perhaps TRBD1 as D (5 bases). Germline CDR1 is SGHRS and CDR2 is YFSETQ. The CDR3 is 14 amino acids. Trimming took off 1 base at V and 0 bases at J, with 7 bases between the two ends. CDR3 amino acids: CASSLKQDQETQYF. CDR3 DNA sequence: TGCGCCAGCAGCTTGAAACAGGACCAAGAGACCCAGTACTTC. The full variable domain, its missing parts supplied by reference TRBV5-1 and TRBJ2-5, is KAGVTQTPRYLIKTRGQQVTLSCSPISGHRSVSWYQQTPGQGLQFLFEYFSETQRNKGNFPGRFSGRQFSNSRSEMNVSTLELGDSALYLCASSLKQDQETQYFGPGTRLLVL.

The chain recombines TRBV11-2 with TRBJ2-7; possibly TRBD1 for D (5 bases). This CDR3 is 16 amino acids long. Germline V gene lookup returns CDR1 SGHAT and CDR2 FQNNGV. Trimming cost V 4 bases and J 3 bases, with 19 bases left between them. CDR3 region: CASSSTNKTAYYEQYF. CDR3 in DNA: TGTGCCAGCAGCTCCACAAATAAGACAGCCTACTACGAGCAGTACTTC.

The chain has TRBV27 and TRBJ2-3, with TRBD2 identical over 11 bases. Per the germline V gene, CDR1 is MNHEY and CDR2 is SMNVEV (reference sequence). The trim removed 6 bases at V and 2 bases at J, leaving 10 bases unmatched. This CDR3 comprises 17 residues. The DNA for the CDR3 is TGTGCCAGCAGCCTATCCCGGACTAGCGGGTTCACAGATACGCAGTATTTT. Its protein product is CASSLSRTSGFTDTQYF.

Notes on this clone: Other DNA sequences of this sample code for an identical CDR3. The gene calls are TRBV6-5 and TRBJ1-1; D uncertain. This CDR3 contains 12 residues. The V gene lost 0 bases and the J gene lost 2 bases, with 1 base spanning the gap. Germline V lookup: CDR1 MNHEY, CDR2 SVGAGI. CDR3 in amino acids: CASSYSNTEAFF. In nucleotides, the CDR3 is TGTGCCAGCAGTTACTCTAACACTGAAGCTTTCTTT.

The DNA for the CDR3 is TGTGCCAGCAGTTATTCAAGGAACCCCTACGAGCAGTACTTC. It is translated as CASSYSRNPYEQYF. The chain couples TRBV6-6 to TRBJ2-7, with D uncertain. In germline, CDR1 is MNHNY, CDR2 SVGAGI (reference sequence). V gave up 3 bases and J gave up 2 bases, with 11 bases separating them. There are 14 residues in the CDR3.

The chain couples TRBV10-3 to TRBJ2-3; D is perhaps TRBD1 (6 bases). V gave up 6 bases and J gave up 6 bases, with 13 bases separating them. Per germline, CDR1 ENHRY and CDR2 SYGVKD. The CDR3 is 13 amino acids. The CDR3 bases are TGTGCCATCAGCAAGACAGGATCGGATACGCAGTATTTT. The encoded protein is CAISKTGSDTQYF.

V usage is TRBV30 and J usage is TRBJ2-3; TRBD2 agrees at 9 bases. CDR3 size: 16 residues. In germline, CDR1 is GTSNPN, CDR2 SVGIG (reference sequence). Losses at the gene ends were 4 bases for V and 0 bases for J; bases not matched to a gene: 8. The CDR3 is CAWIPAGGPSTDTQYF. CDR3 nucleotide sequence: TGTGCCTGGATTCCAGCGGGAGGACCAAGCACAGATACGCAGTATTTT. Supplemented by reference TRBV30 and TRBJ2-3, the full variable domain reads SQTIHQWPATLVQPVGSPLSLECTVEGTSNPNLYWYRQAAGRGLQLLFYSVGIGQISSEVPQNLSASRPQDRQFILSSKKLLLSDSGFYLCAWIPAGGPSTDTQYFGPGTRLTVL.

This clone showed up just once. This chain uses TRBV7-2 with TRBJ2-7; 7 positions agree with TRBD2. Losses at the gene ends were 4 bases for V and 7 bases for J; bases not matched to a gene: 10. CDR3 size: 14 residues. The V gene's germline CDR1 is SGHTA and CDR2 FQGNSA. This CDR3 reads CASSSRDYSKEQYF. CDR3 in DNA: TGTGCCAGCAGCTCCCGGGACTACTCTAAGGAGCAGTACTTC.

This chain uses TRBV11-2 with TRBJ1-1; D is uncertain. The CDR3 sequence is 14 residues long. The V end lost 1 base, the J end lost 6 bases, and 12 bases lay between the germline ends. CDR1 is SGHAT, CDR2 FQNNGV, per germline. The CDR3 loop is CASSLVVPDAEAFF. The CDR3 DNA follows: TGTGCCAGCAGCTTAGTCGTACCAGACGCTGAAGCTTTCTTT.